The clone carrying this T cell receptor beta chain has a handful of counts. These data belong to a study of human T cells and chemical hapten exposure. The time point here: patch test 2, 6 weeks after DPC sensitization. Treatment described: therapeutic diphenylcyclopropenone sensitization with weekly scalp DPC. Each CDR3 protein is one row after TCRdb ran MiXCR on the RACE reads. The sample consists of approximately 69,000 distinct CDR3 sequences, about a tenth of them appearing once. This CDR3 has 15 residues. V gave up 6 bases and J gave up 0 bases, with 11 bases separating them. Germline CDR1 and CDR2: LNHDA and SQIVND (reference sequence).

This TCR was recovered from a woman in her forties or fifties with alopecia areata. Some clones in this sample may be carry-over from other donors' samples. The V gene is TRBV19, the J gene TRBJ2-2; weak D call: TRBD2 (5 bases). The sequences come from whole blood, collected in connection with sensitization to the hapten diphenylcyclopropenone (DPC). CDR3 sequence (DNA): TGTGCCAGTAGCCTCGAACTAGCGAACACCGGGGAGCTGTTTTTT. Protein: CASSLELANTGELFF.